This entry lists 27 T cell receptor gamma chains sequenced from one sample in a study of γδ T cells in repeated Plasmodium falciparum infection. TCRdb reanalyzed the multiplex PCR reads using CATT. The sample yields more than 12,000 gamma-chain clones, roughly 1.7% seen once. Gammadelta T cells were flow-sorted from PBMC into Vgamma9/Vdelta2+ and Vdelta2-negative populations for bulk analysis. Sequenced material: gamma-delta T cells from blood. The receptor source for this set is a pool of human donors (malaria-infected and uninfected, not separated).

This clone came up many times. The TCRdb protein, from a much larger clone, departs from this DNA's translation at residue 5, likely by read error; the protein shown derives from the DNA. The chain couples TRGV9 to TRGJ1 or TRGJ2. TCRdb offers no J gene call, so here the DNA was matched to germline to obtain one. CDR1 is GITISATS and CDR2 is ISYDGTV in the germline V gene (reference sequence). This CDR3 contains 14 residues. V was clipped by 5 bases and J by 6 bases; unmatched bases: 13. The CDR3 region is CALWGPTLGYKKLF. CDR3 coding DNA: TGTGCCTTGTGGGGCCCCACCCTTGGTTATAAGAAACTCTTT.

This clone has at least ten counts. The protein in TCRdb stems from a much larger clone and differs at residue 3 from this DNA's translation, likely a read error; here the protein is translated from the DNA. The V gene is TRGV2, the J gene TRGJ1 or TRGJ2. The germline V gene encodes CDR1 EGSNGY and CDR2 YDSYNSKV. The CDR3 extends over 13 amino acids. CDR3 sequence: CASWDGPRHKKLF. CDR3 nucleotide sequence: TGTGCCTCCTGGGACGGGCCTCGCCATAAGAAACTCTTT.

For this clone: The protein given by TCRdb reflects a much larger clone and differs at residue 5 from this DNA's translation, likely from a read error; the protein shown is the DNA's translation. The J gene is TRGJ1 or TRGJ2, the V gene TRGV9. Because TCRdb records no J gene, it was assigned here through a match of the DNA to germline. Germline V CDR1 and CDR2: GITISATS, ISYDGTV (reference sequence). The CDR3 runs to 13 residues. CDR3 protein: CALWKVPDNKKLF. Here the CDR3 DNA reads TGTGCCTTGTGGAAGGTGCCAGATAATAAGAAACTCTTT.

This clone was observed a few times. TCRdb assigns this DNA the protein of a much larger clone, which departs from its translation at residue 10; this likely reflects a read error, and the protein shown comes from translating the DNA. The chain recombines TRGV9 with TRGJ1 or TRGJ2. The J gene is absent in TCRdb and was assigned here via DNA matching to germline. Germline CDR1 is GITISATS and CDR2 is ISYDGTV (reference sequence). CDR3 length equals 13 residues. CDR3 nucleotide sequence: TGTGCCTTGTGGGATTCGAATTATTATGAGAAACTCTTT. Translated: CALWDSNYYEKLF.

By sample fraction, this clone is medium-sized (0.01 to 0.1%). Other DNA sequences of this sample code for an identical CDR3. CDR3 loop: CATWDGTNYYKKLF. The DNA for the CDR3 is TGTGCCACCTGGGACGGAACGAATTATTATAAGAAACTCTTT. The J gene is TRGJ1 or TRGJ2, the V gene TRGV2. V was clipped by 1 base and J by 0 bases; unmatched bases: 3. CDR3 length: 14 residues. The V gene's germline CDR1 is EGSNGY and CDR2 YDSYNSKV.

This clone was recorded many times. TCRdb's protein, taken from a much larger clone, differs from this DNA's translation at residue 7, likely owing to a read error; the protein displayed comes from the DNA. The chain uses TRGV9 and TRGJP. Trimming cost V 1 base and J 6 bases; bases outside gene matches: 6. This CDR3 comprises 17 residues. Germline V lookup: CDR1 GITISATS, CDR2 ISYDGTV (reference sequence). CDR3 amino acids: CALWEVCGELGKKIKVF. DNA for the CDR3: TGTGCCTTGTGGGAGGTTTGTGGAGAGTTGGGCAAAAAAATCAAGGTATTT.

This clone was picked up many times. TCRdb attributes to this sequence the protein of a much larger clone, which differs from the DNA translation at residue 5; a read error is likely, and the protein displayed is translated from the DNA. The chain has TRGV4 and TRGJ1 or TRGJ2. The CDR3 contains 17 residues. Germline V gene sequence: CDR1 EGSTGY, CDR2 YDSYTSSV. V lost 8 bases and J lost 0; bases outside the gene matches: 19. The CDR3 nucleotides are TGTGCCACCTCGGGAGTGAGTAAGAGCGAGAATTATTATAAGAAACTCTTT. Protein sequence: CATSGVSKSENYYKKLF.

Comments on this clone: This sequence is one base from a far larger clone and is likely a read error. Other nucleotide sequences in the sample specify the same CDR3. CDR3 residues: CATWLNYYKKLF. The CDR3 DNA sequence: TGTGCTACCTGGTTGAATTATTATAAGAAACTCTTT. The chain employs TRGV4 and TRGJ1 or TRGJ2. Germline V gene lookup returns CDR1 EGSTGY and CDR2 YDSYTSSV. The CDR3 extends over 12 amino acids.

At least ten counts were recorded for this clone. A far bigger clonotype differs at one base, so this is likely a read error. Other DNA sequences from this sample encode an identical CDR3 as well. The gene calls are TRGV9 and TRGJ1 or TRGJ2. Germline matching of the DNA provided the J gene here, since TCRdb leaves it blank. Germline assignment: CDR1 GITISATS and CDR2 ISYDGTV (reference sequence). The CDR3 loop spans 13 amino acids. CDR3 loop: CALWEFSYYKKLF. The CDR3 DNA reads TGTGCCCTGTGGGAGTTTTCTTATTATAAGAAACTCTTT.

Of note for this clone: Translating this DNA gives a protein that differs at residue 5 from the TCRdb one, which belongs to a much larger clone; a read error is likely, and the protein shown is this translation. J is TRGJ1 or TRGJ2 and V is TRGV3. Germline V CDR1 and CDR2: VTNTFY, YDVSTARD (reference sequence). The CDR3 sequence is 15 residues long. CDR3 in DNA: TGTGCCACCTGGGTCAGGTCCCTTCTTTATTATAAGAAACTCTTT. This gives the protein CATWVRSLLYYKKLF.

In its sample, this clone was seen a few times. A read error likely explains why the TCRdb protein, taken from a much larger clone, differs from this DNA's translation at residue 6; the protein shown is translated from the DNA. The gene calls are TRGV9 and TRGJ1 or TRGJ2. Germline CDR1 GITISATS, CDR2 ISYDGTV (reference sequence). This CDR3 has 11 residues. Unmatched junction bases numbered 9, after V lost 8 bases and J lost 8 bases. CDR3 sequence reads: CALSKKHKKLF. The CDR3 DNA reads TGTGCCTTGTCTAAAAAGCATAAGAAACTCTTT.

This clone has a handful of counts. This DNA translates differently at residue 24 from the TCRdb protein, which is that of a much larger clone; a read error is likely, and the protein shown is the DNA's own translation. The chain joins TRGV9 to TRGJP. TCRdb records no J gene; here it was assigned by comparing the DNA to germline. This CDR3 contains 28 residues. Germline V gene sequence: CDR1 GITISATS, CDR2 ISYDGTV (reference sequence). CDR3 sequence (DNA): TGTGCCTTGTGGGAGGTGTTCCGAACCCAAAGTTCAGGCCCTTTACGCCTTCAACAAGAGTTGGGCAAAGAAATCAAGGTATTT. Amino acid sequence: CALWEVFRTQSSGPLRLQQELGKEIKVF.

This clone was observed many times. This is likely an artifact of a read error, given a far larger clone one base away. Distinct nucleotide sequences in the sample also encode this CDR3. The chain links TRGV9 to TRGJ1 or TRGJ2. The J gene, not given by TCRdb, was assigned here from a germline match of the nucleotide sequence. From germline, CDR1 is GITISATS and CDR2 ISYDGTV (reference sequence). CDR3 size: 12 residues. CDR3 DNA sequence: TGTGCCCTGTGGAGGAATTATTATAAGAAACTCTTT. It yields the protein CALWRNYYKKLF.

Ten or more counts support this clone. This DNA translates differently at residue 13 from the TCRdb protein, which is that of a much larger clone; a read error is likely, and the protein shown is the DNA's own translation. This chain connects TRGV9 to TRGJP. The J gene is absent in TCRdb and was assigned here via DNA matching to germline. Germline V lookup: CDR1 GITISATS, CDR2 ISYDGTV (reference sequence). The CDR3 runs to 16 residues. CDR3 coding DNA: TGTGCCTTGTGGGGCAGTAAAGAGTTGGGCAAAAAAACCAAGGTATTT. Its protein product is CALWGSKELGKKTKVF.

The table lists this clone with many counts. TCRdb's protein, taken from a much larger clone, differs from this DNA's translation at residue 7, likely owing to a read error; the protein displayed comes from the DNA. The chain joins TRGV3 to TRGJ1 or TRGJ2. This CDR3 is 13 amino acids long. CDR1 is VTNTFY, CDR2 YDVSTARD, per germline (reference sequence). The trim removed 2 bases at V and 2 bases at J, leaving 3 bases unmatched. Written as DNA, the CDR3 is TGTGCCACCTGGGACACCGATTATTATAAGAAACTCTTT. Protein sequence: CATWDTDYYKKLF.

This clone was seen many times. A far larger clone is only one base removed, so a read error is likely. Other DNA sequences within the sample encode an identical CDR3. This sequence joins TRGV9 and TRGJ1 or TRGJ2. The V gene end was trimmed by 0 bases and the J gene end by 7 bases; junction bases not matched to a gene: 9. The CDR3 consists of 14 residues. Germline V CDR1 and CDR2: GITISATS, ISYDGTV (reference sequence). CDR3: CALWEVPRGYKKLF. CDR3 DNA: TGTGCCTTGTGGGAGGTGCCTAGGGGCTATAAGAAACTCTTT.

A word on this clone: Translating this DNA gives a protein that differs at residue 6 from the TCRdb one, which belongs to a much larger clone; a read error is likely, and the protein shown is this translation. The chain links TRGV3 to TRGJ1 or TRGJ2. The J gene was missing in TCRdb and was found by matching the end of the DNA to germline. The CDR3 loop spans 15 amino acids. Germline V gene lookup returns CDR1 VTNTFY and CDR2 YDVSTARD (reference sequence). J lost 6 bases, V lost 3 bases, and 14 bases had no gene match. The CDR3 region has the DNA TGTGCCACCTGGGACGGGCGTCGGTGTCTTTATAAGAAACTCTTT. Its protein is CATWDGRRCLYKKLF.

This clone was counted at least ten times. TCRdb's listed protein matches a much larger clone and diverges from this DNA's translation at residue 7, likely through a read error; the protein shown comes from the DNA. This chain connects TRGV2 to TRGJ1 or TRGJ2. CDR1 and CDR2 (germline): EGSNGY, YDSYNSKV. Trimming at V came to 1 base and at J to 0 bases, leaving 6 bases not matched to a gene. The CDR3 spans 15 residues. The CDR3 DNA follows: TGTGCCACCTGGGACGGTGCTCTGAATTATTATAAGAAACTCTTT. Translated: CATWDGALNYYKKLF.

This clone has at least ten counts. Translating this DNA gives a protein that differs at residue 9 from the TCRdb one, which belongs to a much larger clone; a read error is likely, and the protein shown is this translation. This chain uses TRGV9 with TRGJ1 or TRGJ2. There are 11 residues in the CDR3. Looked up from germline, CDR1 is GITISATS and CDR2 is ISYDGTV (reference sequence). CDR3 loop: CALWDAYKELF. The DNA for the CDR3 is TGTGCCTTGTGGGACGCGTATAAGGAACTCTTT.

This clone came up many times. The chain uses TRGV2 and TRGJP1. CDR3 length equals 13 residues. Germline-derived CDR1 and CDR2 are EGSNGY and YDSYNSKV. Trimming removed 6 bases from V and 3 bases from J; junction bases left unmatched: 4. The CDR3 DNA is TGTGCCACCTGGCTCCCCACTGGTTGGTTCAAGATATTT. It translates to CATWLPTGWFKIF.

This clone was observed at least ten times. This DNA's translation and the protein TCRdb lists, from a much larger clone, do not match at residue 13, likely due to a read error; the protein shown is translated from the DNA. This sequence joins TRGV4 and TRGJ1 or TRGJ2. Germline values: CDR1 EGSTGY, CDR2 YDSYTSSV. This CDR3 region has 16 residues. CDR3 region: CATWDSSVEDYYMKLF. Written as DNA, the CDR3 is TGTGCCACCTGGGATTCTTCCGTGGAGGATTATTATATGAAACTCTTT.

This clone was recorded at least ten times. This likely reflects a read error, since a far larger clone is one base away. Additional DNA sequences in this sample encode the identical CDR3. The genes are TRGV4 and TRGJ1 or TRGJ2. In germline, CDR1 is EGSTGY, CDR2 YDSYTSSV. This CDR3 comprises 13 residues. The CDR3 DNA reads TGCGCCACCTGGGATGGCGGGAATTATAAGAAACTCTTT. Translated: CATWDGGNYKKLF.

This clone was observed a few times. TCRdb's entry gives the protein of a much larger clone, which mismatches this DNA's translation at residue 8, likely from a read error; the protein reported here is translated from the DNA. This chain links TRGV9 with TRGJ1 or TRGJ2. TCRdb offers no J gene call, so here the DNA was matched to germline to obtain one. Looked up from germline, CDR1 is GITISATS and CDR2 is ISYDGTV (reference sequence). This CDR3 has 13 residues. The J segment lost 6 bases and the V segment lost 6 bases, leaving 11 bases of the junction unmatched. In nucleotides, the CDR3 is TGTGCCTTGTGGCACCACTGGGGTTATAAGAAACTCTTT. Amino acid sequence: CALWHHWGYKKLF.

This clone was picked up many times. The mismatch at residue 13 between this DNA's translation and the TCRdb protein of a much larger clone likely reflects a read error; the protein shown is translated from the DNA. The chain links TRGV9 to TRGJP. As TCRdb names no J gene, one was assigned here on the basis of a DNA match to germline. CDR3 length: 17 residues. Germline CDR1 reads GITISATS; CDR2 reads ISYDGTV (reference sequence). CDR3 protein: CALWEVNKELGKEIKVF. CDR3 nucleotide sequence: TGTGCCTTGTGGGAGGTGAATAAAGAGTTGGGCAAAGAAATCAAGGTATTT.

This clone was recorded a few times. The protein in TCRdb stems from a much larger clone and differs at residue 9 from this DNA's translation, likely a read error; here the protein is translated from the DNA. The rearrangement joins TRGV4 to TRGJ1 or TRGJ2. TCRdb does not report a J gene; here it was assigned by matching the DNA to germline references. The trim removed 8 bases at V and 0 bases at J, leaving 19 bases unmatched. The CDR3 runs 17 residues. Germline lookup yields CDR1 EGSTGY and CDR2 YDSYTSSV. CDR3 region: CATSEVSKCENYYKKLF. CDR3 coding DNA: TGTGCCACCTCGGAAGTGAGTAAGTGCGAGAATTATTATAAGAAACTCTTT.

Concerning this clone: A read error is the likely source, as a far larger clone sits one nucleotide away. The DNA is omitted, as the CDR3 cannot be located on it reliably, and the CDR3 follows TCRdb's listing. The V gene was identified as TRGV2, while no J gene was called. Including both end residues, the CDR3 is 30 amino acids long. The germline gives CDR1 EGSNGY, CDR2 YDSYNSKV. CDR3 protein: CATWDGIIRNSLAVEQHLLSQVSIGRIQHF.

This clone has only a few counts. A read error likely explains why the TCRdb protein, taken from a much larger clone, differs from this DNA's translation at residue 4; the protein shown is translated from the DNA. Other nucleotide sequences from this sample produce the same CDR3. The chain has TRGV9 and TRGJP. TCRdb offers no J gene call, so here the DNA was matched to germline to obtain one. Germline V lookup: CDR1 GITISATS, CDR2 ISYDGTV (reference sequence). CDR3 length equals 15 residues. CDR3 in amino acids: CALREAGLGKKIKVF. The CDR3, as DNA: TGTGCCTTGAGGGAGGCGGGGCTGGGCAAAAAAATCAAGGTATTT.